The 17 T cell receptor beta chains presented below share a single source sample, sequenced in a study of early T cells in non-severe SARS-CoV-2 infection. Each CDR3 protein is one row after TCRdb ran MiXCR on the 5' RACE reads. The sample includes some 82,000 distinct CDR3 sequences, about 12% seen only once; the top ten take roughly 4.5%. The specimen was whole blood, collected at baseline. The origin of the receptors is an adult who was a healthcare worker with PCR-confirmed SARS-CoV-2 infection or an uninfected control (not recorded which).

The V call is TRBV10-2, the J call TRBJ2-1; D unclear. The germline V gene encodes CDR1 WSHSY and CDR2 SAAADI. V lost 3 bases to trimming and J lost 4 bases, with 7 bases between them. The length of the CDR3 is 13 residues. DNA for the CDR3: TGCGCCAGCAGTGATATGGGGTACAATGAGCAGTTCTTC. As protein: CASSDMGYNEQFF.

Ten or more counts support this clonotype. The V gene is TRBV5-1, the J gene TRBJ2-1; TRBD2 matches 7 bases. V dropped 0 bases and J dropped 8; count of bases not matched to a gene: 11. This CDR3 region has 16 residues. The germline V gene encodes CDR1 SGHRS and CDR2 YFSETQ. The CDR3 reads CASSLGSSGGKDEQFF. The CDR3 region has the DNA TGCGCCAGCAGCTTGGGGTCTAGCGGAGGGAAGGATGAGCAGTTCTTC.

The chain has TRBV5-4 and TRBJ2-3; D is ambiguous. The CDR3 is made up of 13 amino acids. Trimming removed 0 bases from V and 4 bases from J, with 6 bases in between. Germline CDR1 and CDR2: SGHNT and YYREEE (reference sequence). CDR3 bases: TGTGCCAGCAGCTTGGCCCAGCCAGATACGCAGTATTTT. It translates to CASSLAQPDTQYF.

The chain couples TRBV19 to TRBJ2-3; D gene ambiguous. CDR1 and CDR2 (germline): LNHDA, SQIVND (reference sequence). With 6 bases removed from V and 2 bases from J, the gap between germline ends came to 9 bases. CDR3 length: 13 residues. This CDR3 is CASSPVHTDTQYF. CDR3 sequence (DNA): TGTGCCAGTAGCCCGGTGCACACAGATACGCAGTATTTT.

This clonotype has only a few counts. The V and J genes are TRBV30 and TRBJ2-7; D call uncertain. Germline CDR1 reads GTSNPN; CDR2 reads SVGIG (reference sequence). Trimming removed 4 bases from V and 1 base from J, with 14 bases in between. CDR3 size: 14 residues. The CDR3 bases are TGTGCCTGGACCCCGGCCAGGTGGTCCTACGAGCAGTACTTC. Protein product: CAWTPARWSYEQYF. Together with reference TRBV30 and TRBJ2-7, the CDR3 gives the full variable domain: SQTIHQWPATLVQPVGSPLSLECTVEGTSNPNLYWYRQAAGRGLQLLFYSVGIGQISSEVPQNLSASRPQDRQFILSSKKLLLSDSGFYLCAWTPARWSYEQYFGPGTRLTVT.

This clonotype came up a few times. This chain uses TRBV20-1 with TRBJ1-2, with unresolved D. The CDR3 spans 13 residues. V shed 2 bases and J shed 4 bases, with 11 bases lying between them. The germline gives CDR1 DFQATT, CDR2 SNEGSKA (reference sequence). This CDR3 is CSARQDGGYGYTF. The CDR3 coding sequence is TGCAGTGCTAGACAAGATGGCGGCTATGGCTACACCTTC.

The chain employs TRBV4-2 and TRBJ2-5; D is unresolved. Looked up from germline, CDR1 is LGHNA and CDR2 is YNFKEQ. The germline V and J ends were trimmed by 0 bases and 5 bases, with 7 bases remaining between them. The CDR3 covers 13 residues. The CDR3 region is CASSQESGETQYF. CDR3 nucleotide sequence: TGTGCCAGCAGCCAAGAGTCTGGGGAGACCCAGTACTTC.

V gene TRBV7-3 combines with J gene TRBJ1-1; D unresolved. The CDR3 totals 13 residues. The germline V gene encodes CDR1 SGHTA and CDR2 FQGTGA. Deletions cut 1 base from V and 2 bases from J, with 5 bases between. The CDR3 coding sequence is TGTGCCAGCAGCTTAATTTCCAACACTGAAGCTTTCTTT. Translation gives CASSLISNTEAFF.

Ten or more counts support this clonotype. This chain joins TRBV19 and TRBJ1-1; D possibly corresponds to TRBD1 (5 bases). The CDR3 covers 13 residues. Per germline, CDR1 LNHDA and CDR2 SQIVND (reference sequence). The germline V and J ends were trimmed by 9 bases and 2 bases, with 13 bases remaining between them. The CDR3 sequence is CASQVGANTEAFF. DNA of the CDR3: TGTGCCAGCCAGGTTGGGGCTAACACTGAAGCTTTCTTT.

This clonotype was seen only a few times. Likely a read error: the CDR3 ends without its conserved phenylalanine or tryptophan. The chain couples TRBV11-2 to TRBJ2-3; D gene ambiguous. Germline V gene sequence: CDR1 SGHAT, CDR2 FQNNGV. Trimming shortened V by 4 bases and J by 5 bases, and 10 bases separated the two germline ends. This CDR3 has 13 amino acids. CDR3 sequence: CASSSTTRDTQYS. The CDR3 DNA is TGTGCCAGCAGCTCCACAACTCGAGATACGCAGTATTCT.

This clonotype occurred a few times. J is TRBJ2-1 and V is TRBV7-9; 9 bases fit TRBD1. Germline trimming cut 5 bases from V and 5 bases from J; bases unmatched to any gene: 7. Looked up from germline, CDR1 is SEHNR and CDR2 is FQNEAQ (reference sequence). This CDR3 contains 15 residues. The CDR3 DNA is TGTGCCAGCAGCCCCGGGACAGGGCCCCACAATGAGCAGTTCTTC. Its translation is CASSPGTGPHNEQFF.

This clonotype was found many times. The CDR3 bases are TGTGCCAGCAGCTTAGCACCAAACACGCAAGAGACCCAGTACTTC. Protein: CASSLAPNTQETQYF. The V call is TRBV7-2, the J call TRBJ2-5; no clear D gene. The V end was cut by 0 bases, the J end by 2 bases, with 10 bases between. CDR3 size: 15 residues. Germline V gives CDR1 SGHTA, CDR2 FQGNSA.

This clonotype was seen many times. The chain links TRBV1 to TRBJ2-4. TRBV1 counts as a pseudogene. The length of the CDR3 is 15 residues. In DNA, the CDR3 is TGCACCAGCAGCAGCTTCAGGACAGCCAAAAACATTCAGTACTTC. It translates to CTSSSFRTAKNIQYF.

The chain recombines TRBV3-1 with TRBJ2-7, with 9 bases that match TRBD2. The germline gives CDR1 LGHDT, CDR2 YNNKEL (reference sequence). Unmatched junction bases numbered 6, after V lost 4 bases and J lost 2 bases. The CDR3 contains 15 residues. CDR3 bases: TGTGCCAGCAGCCTTACTAGCGGGCCTACCTACGAGCAGTACTTC. This sequence encodes CASSLTSGPTYEQYF.

There are many counts of this clonotype. The chain uses TRBV5-5 and TRBJ1-1, with TRBD1 matching over 9 bases. V lost 3 bases to trimming and J lost 5 bases; unmatched junction nucleotides: 2. The CDR3 loop spans 13 amino acids. Germline V CDR1 and CDR2: SGHKS, YYEKEE (reference sequence). Here the CDR3 DNA reads TGTGCCAGCAGCTACAGGGGGCCGACTGAAGCTTTCTTT. This sequence encodes CASSYRGPTEAFF.

This clonotype was seen more than once but under ten times. The chain couples TRBV30 to TRBJ2-7, with 11 bases fitting TRBD2. Germline CDR1 GTSNPN, CDR2 SVGIG (reference sequence). The length of the CDR3 is 16 residues. The junction had 8 bases not matched to a gene; V was cut back by 2 bases and J by 2 bases. The CDR3 here is CAWSWASGRTTYEQYF. CDR3 coding DNA: TGTGCCTGGAGTTGGGCTAGCGGGAGGACGACCTACGAGCAGTACTTC.

This clonotype was recorded many times. The chain uses TRBV7-9 and TRBJ2-2, with D possibly being TRBD2 (6 bases). CDR3 length: 14 amino acids. V lost 3 bases to trimming and J lost 7 bases, with 12 bases between them. CDR1 is SEHNR, CDR2 FQNEAQ, per germline (reference sequence). The CDR3 spells CASSLGTVYGELFF. CDR3 nucleotide sequence: TGTGCCAGCAGCTTGGGGACTGTCTACGGGGAGCTGTTTTTT.